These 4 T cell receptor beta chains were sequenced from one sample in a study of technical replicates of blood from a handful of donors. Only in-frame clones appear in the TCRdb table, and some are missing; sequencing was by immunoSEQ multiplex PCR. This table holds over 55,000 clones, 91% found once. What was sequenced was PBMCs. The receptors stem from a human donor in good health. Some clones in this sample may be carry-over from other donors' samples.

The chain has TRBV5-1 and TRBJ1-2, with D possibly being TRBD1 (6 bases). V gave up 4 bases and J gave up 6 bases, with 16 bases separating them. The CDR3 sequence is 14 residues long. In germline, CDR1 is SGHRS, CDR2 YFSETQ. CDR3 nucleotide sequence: TGCGCCAGCAGCCCAATGGCAGGGGAAAATGGCTACACCTTC. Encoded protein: CASSPMAGENGYTF.

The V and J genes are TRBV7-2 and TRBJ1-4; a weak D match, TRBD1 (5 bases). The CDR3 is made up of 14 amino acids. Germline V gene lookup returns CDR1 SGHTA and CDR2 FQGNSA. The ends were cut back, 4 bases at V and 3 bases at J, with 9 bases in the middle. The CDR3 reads CASSSTVSNEKLFF. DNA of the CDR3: TGTGCCAGCAGCTCGACAGTATCTAATGAAAAACTGTTTTTT.

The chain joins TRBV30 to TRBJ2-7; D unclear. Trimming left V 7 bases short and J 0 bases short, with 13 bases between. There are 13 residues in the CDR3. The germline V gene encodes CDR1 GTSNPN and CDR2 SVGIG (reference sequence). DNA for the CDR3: TGTGCCTCGACTTGGCGGCCCTCCTACGAGCAGTACTTC. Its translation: CASTWRPSYEQYF.

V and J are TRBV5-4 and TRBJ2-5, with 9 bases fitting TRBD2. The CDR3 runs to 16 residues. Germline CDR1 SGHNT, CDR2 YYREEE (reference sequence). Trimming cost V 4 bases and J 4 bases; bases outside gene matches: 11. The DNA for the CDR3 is TGTGCCAGCAGCCTGAGAGTAGCGGGGGTTGGAGAGACCCAGTACTTC. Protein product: CASSLRVAGVGETQYF. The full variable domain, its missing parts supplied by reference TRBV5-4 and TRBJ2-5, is ETGVTQSPTHLIKTRGQQVTLRCSSQSGHNTVSWYQQALGQGPQFIFQYYREEENGRGNFPPRFSGLQFPNYSSELNVNALELDDSALYLCASSLRVAGVGETQYFGPGTRLLVL.